In its sample, the clone carrying this T cell receptor (beta chain) was seen many times. The antigen is unknown. The record originates from a study of identical twins. Study-wide points: Zero-insertion analyses were open to partial confounding by invariant MAIT and iNKT cells.

The germline V gene has CDR1 SGHKS and CDR2 YYEKEE (reference sequence). This CDR3 is 15 amino acids long. V dropped 8 bases and J dropped 5; count of bases not matched to a gene: 15. TCRdb itself ran the 5' RACE reads through MiXCR, one entry per CDR3 protein. This sample carries roughly 470,000 distinct CDR3 sequences, around an eighth of them seen once, and the ten largest clones take around 0.98%. These data were also reused for a study on yellow fever vaccine responses in identical twins.

The J gene is TRBJ1-1, the V gene TRBV5-5; 7 bases match TRBD1. This clonotype was obtained from a woman in her late teens or twenties in good health. The sequenced sample was CD4+ T cells sorted from blood. The CDR3 spells CASLPGEGAWTEAFF. CDR3 coding DNA: TGTGCCAGTCTCCCCGGGGAGGGGGCCTGGACTGAAGCTTTCTTT.